The 8 T cell receptor beta chains below come from one sample, sequenced in a study of T cell changes during pregnancy in multiple sclerosis. Some clones are missing from TCRdb's copy, which holds only in-frame ones; the method was immunoSEQ multiplex PCR. Of approximately 92,000 clones listed, 92% are singletons. The material was peripheral blood, obtained in the first trimester of pregnancy. The receptors come from a female donor with multiple sclerosis, enrolled in a pregnancy study.

This clone was observed a single time. J is TRBJ1-5 and V is TRBV5-8, with 8 positions matching TRBD1. CDR3 length: 15 amino acids. Germline CDR1 is SGHTS and CDR2 is YDEGEE. Trimming cost V 2 bases and J 7 bases; bases outside gene matches: 8. The CDR3 reads CASSLFEQGGQPQHF. In DNA form, the CDR3 reads TGTGCCAGCAGCTTATTTGAACAGGGGGGACAGCCCCAGCATTTT. Full variable domain (rest looked up from reference TRBV5-8 and TRBJ1-5): EAGVTQSPTHLIKTRGQQATLRCSPISGHTSVYWYQQALGLGLQFLLWYDEGEERNRGNFPPRFSGRQFPNYSSELNVNALELEDSALYLCASSLFEQGGQPQHFGDGTRLSIL.

The chain has TRBV2 and TRBJ1-1; TRBD1 aligns across 9 bases. This CDR3 contains 14 residues. The V and J ends lost 5 bases and 6 bases, in that order; junction bases with no gene match: 7. Per the germline V gene, CDR1 is SNHLY and CDR2 is FYNNEI. The chain's CDR3 is CASSLGQGGSEAFF. For the CDR3, the DNA is TGTGCCAGCAGTCTGGGACAGGGAGGTTCTGAAGCTTTCTTT.

This clone has only one observation. This rearrangement joins TRBV14 to TRBJ1-2; weak D call: TRBD1 (5 bases). V lost 4 bases and J 4 bases, leaving 19 bases between the germline ends. CDR1 and CDR2 (germline): SGHDN, FVKESK. There are 16 residues in the CDR3. The CDR3 DNA reads as TGTGCCAGCAGCCCCCCCGGGGGGTACCCCTCCTATGGCTACACCTTC. Amino acid sequence: CASSPPGGYPSYGYTF.

The chain carries TRBV7-8 and TRBJ2-1; TRBD2 matches 7 bases. J gave up 2 bases and V 1 base, and 8 bases lay outside the gene matches. The CDR3 has 17 amino acids. CDR1 is SGHVS, CDR2 FQNEAQ, per germline. The chain's CDR3 is CASSLDGGRGPYNEQFF. For the CDR3, the DNA is TGTGCCAGCAGCTTAGACGGCGGGAGAGGTCCCTACAATGAGCAGTTCTTC. Full variable domain (rest looked up from reference TRBV7-8 and TRBJ2-1): GAGVSQSPRYKVAKRGQDVALRCDPISGHVSLFWYQQALGQGPEFLTYFQNEAQLDKSGLPSDRFFAERPEGSVSTLKIQRTQQEDSAVYLCASSLDGGRGPYNEQFFGPGTRLTVL.

This clone came up a few times. V is TRBV11-2 and J is TRBJ2-5; tentative D call: TRBD2 (6 bases). Trimming cost V 1 base and J 2 bases, with 20 bases left between them. CDR1 is SGHAT and CDR2 is FQNNGV in the germline V gene. The CDR3 spans 18 residues. The CDR3 DNA sequence: TGTGCCAGCAGCTTAGGTGATGGTGTAAGCGGGTTTCAAGAGACCCAGTACTTC. Its translation: CASSLGDGVSGFQETQYF.

This chain uses TRBV5-1 with TRBJ1-1, with TRBD1 matching 10 bases. Germline CDR1 SGHRS, CDR2 YFSETQ. The J segment lost 4 bases and the V segment lost 7 bases, leaving 13 bases of the junction unmatched. The CDR3 consists of 16 residues. CDR3 sequence (DNA): TGCGCCAGCGAACCCGGGACAGGGGCGCGGGGCACTGAAGCTTTCTTT. Translation gives CASEPGTGARGTEAFF. The full variable domain, in which reference TRBV5-1 and TRBJ1-1 provide the parts outside the CDR3, is KAGVTQTPRYLIKTRGQQVTLSCSPISGHRSVSWYQQTPGQGLQFLFEYFSETQRNKGNFPGRFSGRQFSNSRSEMNVSTLELGDSALYLCASEPGTGARGTEAFFGQGTRLTVV.

V and J are TRBV4-3 and TRBJ1-1; D perhaps matches TRBD1 (5 bases). The CDR3 is 16 residues long. CDR1 is LGHNA, CDR2 YSLEER, per germline. V was pared by 4 bases and J by 4 bases, with 19 bases between. The CDR3 here is CASSRTTGGWATEAFF. The CDR3 region has the DNA TGCGCCAGCAGCCGAACCACGGGGGGGTGGGCCACTGAAGCTTTCTTT.

The chain is built from TRBV5-4 and TRBJ1-2, with D perhaps matching TRBD1 (6 bases). CDR1 and CDR2 from the germline V gene are SGHNT and YYREEE (reference sequence). The length of the CDR3 is 15 residues. V lost 0 bases, J lost 2 bases, and 11 bases lay in between. As DNA, the CDR3 is TGTGCCAGCAGCTTGGAACAGGGAGGGAACTATGGCTACACCTTC. Translating it yields CASSLEQGGNYGYTF.